One and the same sample provided the 17 T cell receptor beta chains below, sequenced in a study of vaccination and CD4 T cells after COVID-19. No antigen is known for these receptors. Treatment here: 10-day PBMC culture with coronavirus spike peptide pools or control peptides (ViraFEST assay). The Oncomine TCR Beta short-read assay sequenced DNA from cultured CD4+ T cells. Via MiXCR, TCRdb re-called the PCR reads, giving one row per CDR3 protein. This table has 8,500 to 14,000 distinct CDR3 sequences, approximately 40% appearing once. Sequencing was carried out using CD4+ T cells from blood, cultured in vitro. The receptor set was obtained from a human donor who had recovered from COVID-19.

This clonotype turned up a few times. The chain employs TRBV6-5 and TRBJ1-2; TRBD1 aligns across 9 bases. The V gene end was trimmed by 2 bases and the J gene end by 4 bases; junction bases not matched to a gene: 8. CDR1 is MNHEY, CDR2 SVGAGI, per germline. This CDR3 is 16 amino acids long. CDR3 nucleotides: TGTGCCAGCAGTTACAGCCGGGACAGGGTTGCCTATGGCTACACCTTC. As protein: CASSYSRDRVAYGYTF.

V and J are TRBV6-5 and TRBJ2-2; the match to TRBD2 covers 12 bases. J lost 6 bases, V lost 4 bases, and 9 bases had no gene match. CDR3 length equals 17 residues. Germline lookup yields CDR1 MNHEY and CDR2 SVGAGI. CDR3 in amino acids: CASSSPRTSGDSGELFF. CDR3 DNA: TGTGCCAGCAGTTCCCCCCGGACTAGCGGGGACTCCGGGGAGCTGTTTTTT.

The J gene is TRBJ2-3, the V gene TRBV7-9; 9 bases align to TRBD1. Germline CDR1 SEHNR, CDR2 FQNEAQ (reference sequence). This CDR3 region has 18 residues. The V and J ends lost 5 bases and 5 bases, in that order; junction bases with no gene match: 17. This CDR3 reads CASSLGRDRASFRDTQYF. CDR3 sequence (DNA): TGTGCCAGCAGCCTTGGACGGGACAGGGCAAGTTTCAGAGATACGCAGTATTTT.

V gene TRBV27 combines with J gene TRBJ2-2; a possible D gene is TRBD2 (5 bases). Germline V gene sequence: CDR1 MNHEY, CDR2 SMNVEV (reference sequence). CDR3 length: 16 residues. The V and J ends lost 10 bases and 3 bases respectively, with 21 bases between them. The CDR3: CAISRDPPGDTGELFF. The CDR3 nucleotides are TGTGCCATCTCGAGGGATCCACCCGGGGACACCGGGGAGCTGTTTTTT.

This clonotype was recorded a few times. The V gene is TRBV20-1, the J gene TRBJ2-7; TRBD2 aligns across 8 bases. The CDR3 covers 15 residues. The ends lost 1 base at V and 3 bases at J; junction bases unmatched: 8. Germline-derived CDR1 and CDR2 are DFQATT and SNEGSKA (reference sequence). The DNA for the CDR3 is TGCAGTGCTAGAGGACCCGCTAGCGGGTACTACGAGCAGTACTTC. This encodes CSARGPASGYYEQYF.

The rearrangement uses TRBV2 and TRBJ1-2; 7 nucleotides line up with TRBD1. The CDR3 extends over 15 amino acids. V lost 8 bases, J lost 2 bases, and 11 bases stayed unmatched. Germline CDR1 is SNHLY and CDR2 is FYNNEI. CDR3 sequence reads: CASHGGRGRNYGYTF. The DNA of the CDR3 is TGTGCCAGCCACGGGGGCAGGGGGAGAAACTATGGCTACACCTTC.

V is TRBV6-1 and J is TRBJ2-7, with no clear D. There are 11 residues in the CDR3. From germline, CDR1 is MNHNS and CDR2 SASEGT. V shed 10 bases and J shed 0 bases, with 7 bases lying between them. The CDR3 loop reads CATYSSYEQYF. CDR3 sequence (DNA): TGTGCCACATACAGCTCCTACGAGCAGTACTTC.

The J gene is TRBJ1-4, the V gene TRBV12-3 or TRBV12-4; D is possibly TRBD1 (5 bases). The CDR3 contains 14 residues. V was pared by 3 bases and J by 8 bases, with 13 bases between. As DNA, the CDR3 is TGTGCCAGCAGTTTGGCAGGCCGGGGGGAAAAACTGTTTTTT. Translating it yields CASSLAGRGEKLFF.

The genes are TRBV20-1 and TRBJ1-2, with D possibly TRBD1 on 5 matching bases. This CDR3 has 15 residues. CDR1 DFQATT and CDR2 SNEGSKA come from the germline V gene (reference sequence). The ends were cut back, 0 bases at V and 1 base at J, with 12 bases in the middle. The CDR3: CSARDDRGLNYGYTF. The DNA of the CDR3 is TGCAGTGCTAGAGATGATAGGGGACTTAACTATGGCTACACCTTC.

V usage is TRBV28 and J usage is TRBJ1-2, with TRBD1 as a possible D gene (5 bases). Trimming stripped 7 bases from V and 7 bases from J, with 16 bases between. The CDR3 loop spans 13 amino acids. CDR1 is MDHEN and CDR2 is SYDVKM in the germline V gene. DNA for the CDR3: TGTGCCAGCACCCTTTCGACAGTGCTTGGCTACACCTTC. This translates into CASTLSTVLGYTF.

In its sample, this clonotype was seen a few times. The chain recombines TRBV6-1 with TRBJ1-1; D possibly corresponds to TRBD1 (5 bases). Germline CDR1 MNHNS, CDR2 SASEGT. The CDR3 has 16 residues. V was pared by 7 bases and J by 2 bases, with 20 bases between. The CDR3 bases are TGTGCCAGCACCATAGACAGTCTCAGGAGAAACACTGAAGCTTTCTTT. Residues: CASTIDSLRRNTEAFF.

This clonotype has only a few counts. V is TRBV7-9 and J is TRBJ2-5; 8 positions match TRBD2. Germline V lookup: CDR1 SEHNR, CDR2 FQNEAQ (reference sequence). CDR3 size: 14 residues. J lost 2 bases, V lost 5 bases, and 4 bases had no gene match. CDR3 DNA sequence: TGTGCCAGCAGCCGGGGGGGCCGGCAAGAGACCCAGTACTTC. Amino acid sequence: CASSRGGRQETQYF.

The chain couples TRBV7-7 to TRBJ2-5; TRBD1 matches 11 bases. J was trimmed by 5 bases and V by 4 bases; bases with no gene match: 6. CDR1 SSHAT and CDR2 FNYEAQ come from the germline V gene (reference sequence). The CDR3 extends over 15 amino acids. The CDR3 loop reads CASSYGQGAYETQYF. In nucleotides, the CDR3 is TGTGCCAGCAGCTACGGACAGGGGGCTTACGAGACCCAGTACTTC. The full variable domain, rest sourced from reference TRBV7-7 and TRBJ2-5, is GAGVSQSPRYKVTKRGQDVTLRCDPISSHATLYWYQQALGQGPEFLTYFNYEAQPDKSGLPSDRFSAERPEGSISTLTIQRTEQRDSAMYRCASSYGQGAYETQYFGPGTRLLVL.

The chain employs TRBV20-1 and TRBJ2-7; D unresolved. CDR1 and CDR2 (germline): DFQATT, SNEGSKA (reference sequence). V gave up 0 bases and J gave up 5 bases, with 2 bases separating them. The CDR3 length is 10 residues. The CDR3: CSARDNEQYF. For the CDR3, the DNA is TGCAGTGCTAGAGATAACGAGCAGTACTTC.

This clonotype was found a few times. The chain uses TRBV10-2 and TRBJ2-5, with 7 positions matching TRBD2. From germline, CDR1 is WSHSY and CDR2 SAAADI. The CDR3 totals 12 residues. The trim removed 5 bases at V and 5 bases at J, leaving 2 bases unmatched. CDR3 sequence reads: CASSSGTETQYF. The CDR3 DNA follows: TGCGCCAGCAGTAGCGGGACGGAGACCCAGTACTTC.

This clonotype occurred a few times. V and J are TRBV4-2 and TRBJ1-1, with unresolved D. Germline V gene lookup returns CDR1 LGHNA and CDR2 YNFKEQ. CDR3 length: 14 amino acids. Trimming cost V 0 bases and J 5 bases, with 10 bases left between them. The CDR3 spells CASSQDSRGTEAFF. CDR3 nucleotide sequence: TGTGCCAGCAGCCAAGACAGTCGTGGGACTGAAGCTTTCTTT.

This sequence joins TRBV7-9 and TRBJ1-1; weak D call: TRBD1 (6 bases). The CDR3 spans 16 residues. The germline V gene has CDR1 SEHNR and CDR2 FQNEAQ (reference sequence). Deletions cut 3 bases from V and 0 bases from J, with 14 bases between. The CDR3 sequence: CASSFRQGPMNTEAFF. The CDR3 DNA is TGTGCCAGCAGCTTTCGGCAGGGGCCAATGAACACTGAAGCTTTCTTT.